Listed here are 8 T cell receptor beta chains from one sample, sequenced in a study of T cells in Graves' hyperthyroidism and ophthalmopathy. RNA transcripts yielded amplified TCR beta CDR3 regions. TCR CDR3 underwent first-round RT-PCR with the HTBI primer set. TCRdb passed the multiplex PCR reads through MiXCR, listing each CDR3 protein once. The data hold about 360,000 distinct CDR3 sequences, with more than 15% observed a single time. Sequencing was carried out using blood. These TCRs come from a woman aged 18-29 years with Graves' hyperthyroidism that later progressed to Graves' ophthalmopathy.

This clonotype came up a few times. The rearrangement joins TRBV19 to TRBJ1-3, with D unclear. CDR3 length: 15 residues. V dropped 4 bases and J dropped 0 bases, with 10 bases sitting between them. Germline assignment: CDR1 LNHDA and CDR2 SQIVND (reference sequence). CDR3 nucleotide sequence: TGTGCCAGTAGTACGACGTGGGCCTCTGGAAACACCATATATTTT. The encoded protein is CASSTTWASGNTIYF.

This clonotype was seen ten or more times. A junction end diverges from the germline sequence, so it may reflect a read error. The chain carries TRBV29-1 and TRBJ1-2, with TRBD1 matching 7 bases. The CDR3 sequence is 13 residues long. CDR1 and CDR2 from the germline V gene are SQVTM and ANQGSEA. For the CDR3, the DNA is TGCAGCGTCACCCCCAGGGGGAACTCTGGCTACACCTTC. Amino acid sequence: CSVTPRGNSGYTF.

The genes are TRBV10-2 and TRBJ2-1; no firm D call. Germline V CDR1 and CDR2: WSHSY, SAAADI. The V and J ends lost 3 bases and 8 bases respectively, with 14 bases between them. This CDR3 is 14 amino acids long. The CDR3 DNA is TGCGCCAGCAGTGACCATAGCTGGGGTGATGAGCAGTTCTTC. This translates into CASSDHSWGDEQFF.

This clonotype was seen many times. The chain couples TRBV15 to TRBJ2-7, with 7 positions matching TRBD2. CDR1 is LNHNV, CDR2 YYDKDF, per germline (reference sequence). This CDR3 contains 17 residues. The V gene end was trimmed by 0 bases and the J gene end by 3 bases; junction bases not matched to a gene: 11. The CDR3: CATSRDDGLAVIYEQYF. CDR3 DNA sequence: TGTGCCACCAGCAGAGATGATGGGCTAGCGGTCATCTACGAGCAGTACTTC.

The sample holds many counts of this clonotype. The chain links TRBV11-2 to TRBJ2-5; D unresolved. V shed 1 base and J shed 2 bases, with 5 bases lying between them. Germline V lookup: CDR1 SGHAT, CDR2 FQNNGV. This CDR3 region has 13 residues. The CDR3 DNA sequence: TGTGCCAGCAGCTTAGCTCGGCAAGAGACCCAGTACTTC. Translated: CASSLARQETQYF.

The rearrangement joins TRBV10-3 to TRBJ1-6, with 9 nucleotides matching TRBD1. J gave up 8 bases and V 6 bases, and 5 bases lay outside the gene matches. Germline V gene sequence: CDR1 ENHRY, CDR2 SYGVKD. The CDR3 has 14 amino acids. The CDR3 DNA reads as TGTGCCATCAGCTCTACAGGGGGCGATTCACCCCTCCACTTT. Translating gives CAISSTGGDSPLHF.

Remarks on this clonotype: A much more abundant neighbour one base away suggests this may be a read error. The rearrangement uses TRBV28 and TRBJ2-1, with D unclear. Germline CDR1 reads MDHEN; CDR2 reads SYDVKM. This CDR3 has 15 residues. The CDR3 nucleotides are TGTGCCAGCAGTTTCTTACAGAGCTCCTACAATGAGAAGTTCTTC. This translates into CASSFLQSSYNEKFF. Variable domain in full (rest from reference TRBV28 and TRBJ2-1): DVKVTQSSRYLVKRTGEKVFLECVQDMDHENMFWYRQDPGLGLRLIYFSYDVKMKEKGDIPEGYSVSREKKERFSLILESASTNQTSMYLCASSFLQSSYNEKFFGPGTRLTVL.

This clonotype appeared many times. The V and J genes are TRBV6-1 and TRBJ2-7; D may be TRBD2 (5 bases). CDR1 and CDR2 (germline): MNHNS, SASEGT. There are 14 residues in the CDR3. The V and J ends lost 5 bases and 2 bases respectively, with 13 bases between them. DNA of the CDR3: TGTGCCAGCAGTTTACCCGGGGAGACCTACGAGCAGTACTTC. It is translated as CASSLPGETYEQYF.